Listed below are T cell receptor beta chains from one sample, sequenced in a study of Ad26.COV2.S vaccination and SARS-CoV-2 variants. Assay: immunoSEQ multiplex PCR; the TCRdb copy retains only in-frame clones and omits some. The data contain fewer than 400,000 clones, just over 85% of them singletons. Material: peripheral blood, obtained in a trial of Ad26.COV2.S vaccine versus placebo. These receptors came from a person aged 18-60 years who received the Ad26.COV2.S COVID-19 vaccine or a placebo. CDR3s include the opening cysteine and the closing phenylalanine or tryptophan. Fields, in order: CDR3 protein, CDR3 DNA, clone size, D gene, J gene, V gene. The D gene is left open where the match is weak. A row's size may be missing; if present it is once, few, many or a size class.

cdr3_aa: CASSLTSGGGYTF; cdr3_nt: TGTGCCAGCAGCTTAACGTCGGGCGGGGGCTACACCTTC; clone_size: NA; d_call: NA; j_call: TRBJ1-2; v_call: TRBV7-3
cdr3_aa: CASSLLVGQGNTEAFF; cdr3_nt: TGTGCCAGCAGCTTATTAGTGGGTCAGGGAAACACTGAAGCTTTCTTT; clone_size: NA; d_call: NA; j_call: TRBJ1-1; v_call: TRBV11-2
cdr3_aa: CASELTGNTGELFF; cdr3_nt: TGCGCCAGCGAATTGACTGGGAACACCGGGGAGCTGTTTTTT; clone_size: few; d_call: NA; j_call: TRBJ2-2; v_call: TRBV10-2
cdr3_aa: CATSRAEVYYGYTF; cdr3_nt: TGTGCCACCAGTAGGGCCGAGGTCTACTATGGCTACACCTTC; clone_size: NA; d_call: NA; j_call: TRBJ1-2; v_call: TRBV15
cdr3_aa: CASSIEGRKTQYF; cdr3_nt: TGTGCCAGTAGTATCGAGGGCCGGAAGACCCAGTACTTC; clone_size: NA; d_call: NA; j_call: TRBJ2-5; v_call: TRBV19
cdr3_aa: CASSLNADYEQYF; cdr3_nt: TGTGCCAGCAGCTTGAACGCGGATTACGAGCAGTACTTC; clone_size: few; d_call: NA; j_call: TRBJ2-7; v_call: TRBV7-9
cdr3_aa: CASSVEVPGVTDTQYF; cdr3_nt: TGTGCCAGCAGCGTAGAGGTTCCGGGCGTCACAGATACGCAGTATTTT; clone_size: NA; d_call: NA; j_call: TRBJ2-3; v_call: TRBV9
cdr3_aa: CASSTVTGRIETQYF; cdr3_nt: TGTGCCAGCAGTACCGTGACAGGGCGTATAGAGACCCAGTACTTC; clone_size: NA; d_call: TRBD1; j_call: TRBJ2-5; v_call: TRBV27
cdr3_aa: CASSWGQGAFADTQYF; cdr3_nt: TGCGCCAGCAGCTGGGGACAGGGGGCATTCGCAGATACGCAGTATTTT; clone_size: NA; d_call: TRBD1; j_call: TRBJ2-3; v_call: TRBV5-1
cdr3_aa: CAISEGPVGQEDDLYTF; cdr3_nt: TGTGCCATCAGTGAGGGACCAGTTGGGCAGGAGGACGATTTATACACCTTC; clone_size: NA; d_call: NA; j_call: TRBJ1-2; v_call: TRBV10-3
cdr3_aa: CASSLIITDTQYF; cdr3_nt: TGTGCCAGCAGCCTGATCATCACAGATACGCAGTATTTT; clone_size: NA; d_call: NA; j_call: TRBJ2-3; v_call: TRBV6-5
cdr3_aa: CASSFKGGPNYGYTF; cdr3_nt: TGTGCCAGCAGTTTTAAGGGGGGCCCTAACTATGGCTACACCTTC; clone_size: NA; d_call: NA; j_call: TRBJ1-2; v_call: TRBV28
cdr3_aa: CATSRQGSYGYTF; cdr3_nt: TGTGCCACCAGCAGACAAGGGTCCTATGGCTACACCTTC; clone_size: NA; d_call: NA; j_call: TRBJ1-2; v_call: TRBV15
cdr3_aa: CASSLAITGELFF; cdr3_nt: TGTGCCAGCAGCTTAGCTATAACCGGGGAGCTGTTTTTT; clone_size: NA; d_call: NA; j_call: TRBJ2-2; v_call: TRBV7-2
cdr3_aa: CASSGALIDTQYF; cdr3_nt: TGTGCCAGCAGCGGCGCCCTAATAGATACGCAGTATTTT; clone_size: once; d_call: NA; j_call: TRBJ2-3; v_call: TRBV7-9
cdr3_aa: CASSRDRDNYGYTF; cdr3_nt: TGCGCCAGCAGCCGGGACAGGGATAACTATGGCTACACCTTC; clone_size: NA; d_call: TRBD1; j_call: TRBJ1-2; v_call: TRBV5-1
cdr3_aa: CASSTLGPSTDTQYF; cdr3_nt: TGTGCCAGCAGCACCCTAGGACCCAGCACAGATACGCAGTATTTT; clone_size: NA; d_call: NA; j_call: TRBJ2-3; v_call: TRBV7-9
cdr3_aa: CASSYGTGVSNSPLHF; cdr3_nt: TGTGCCAGCAGTTACGGGACAGGGGTATCCAATTCACCCCTCCACTTT; clone_size: NA; d_call: TRBD1; j_call: TRBJ1-6; v_call: TRBV6-5
cdr3_aa: CASSLGQGFYGYTF; cdr3_nt: TGTGCCAGCAGCTTAGGGCAGGGCTTCTATGGCTACACCTTC; clone_size: NA; d_call: NA; j_call: TRBJ1-2; v_call: TRBV7-2
cdr3_aa: CASMVGSYNEQFF; cdr3_nt: TGTGCCAGCATGGTGGGCTCCTACAATGAGCAGTTCTTC; clone_size: NA; d_call: NA; j_call: TRBJ2-1; v_call: TRBV6-5
cdr3_aa: CSAYVDTEAFF; cdr3_nt: TGCAGTGCTTATGTGGACACTGAAGCTTTCTTT; clone_size: NA; d_call: NA; j_call: TRBJ1-1; v_call: TRBV20-1
cdr3_aa: CASSILVTMNTGELFF; cdr3_nt: TGTGCCAGCAGCATCCTAGTAACTATGAACACCGGGGAGCTGTTTTTT; clone_size: many; d_call: NA; j_call: TRBJ2-2; v_call: TRBV7-9
cdr3_aa: CASSRTGEGTNYGYTF; cdr3_nt: TGTGCCAGCTCACGAACGGGAGAGGGAACTAACTATGGCTACACCTTC; clone_size: NA; d_call: NA; j_call: TRBJ1-2; v_call: TRBV18
cdr3_aa: CASSQGLAGSPQYF; cdr3_nt: TGTGCCAGCAGCCAAGGGCTAGCGGGGTCACCCCAGTACTTC; clone_size: NA; d_call: TRBD2; j_call: TRBJ2-7; v_call: TRBV3-1/TRBV3-2
cdr3_aa: CASSQTGPVYNEQFF; cdr3_nt: TGTGCCAGCAGCCAGACAGGGCCCGTTTACAATGAGCAGTTCTTC; clone_size: NA; d_call: TRBD1; j_call: TRBJ2-1; v_call: TRBV11-2
cdr3_aa: CASSSGQGEATEAFF; cdr3_nt: TGTGCCAGCAGCTCCGGACAGGGGGAGGCCACTGAAGCTTTCTTT; clone_size: few; d_call: TRBD1; j_call: TRBJ1-1; v_call: TRBV7-2
cdr3_aa: CATVRDRGSYEQYF; cdr3_nt: TGTGCCACCGTCCGGGACAGAGGCTCCTACGAGCAGTACTTC; clone_size: NA; d_call: TRBD1; j_call: TRBJ2-7; v_call: TRBV15
cdr3_aa: CASSLAQSGGHEQYF; cdr3_nt: TGTGCCAGCAGCTTAGCGCAGAGCGGGGGTCACGAGCAGTACTTC; clone_size: few; d_call: TRBD2; j_call: TRBJ2-7; v_call: TRBV7-2
cdr3_aa: CASSQDIGRDTIYF; cdr3_nt: TGTGCCAGCAGCCAAGATATTGGGCGTGACACCATATATTTT; clone_size: NA; d_call: NA; j_call: TRBJ1-3; v_call: TRBV3-1/TRBV3-2
cdr3_aa: CASSVTPTTGNTIYF; cdr3_nt: TGTGCCAGCAGCGTAACTCCCACCACTGGAAACACCATATATTTT; clone_size: few; d_call: NA; j_call: TRBJ1-3; v_call: TRBV9
cdr3_aa: CASRYSGGRTEAFF; cdr3_nt: TGTGCCAGCAGGTACTCGGGGGGGCGGACTGAAGCTTTCTTT; clone_size: NA; d_call: NA; j_call: TRBJ1-1; v_call: TRBV6-2/TRBV6-3
cdr3_aa: CAISESTTPGTQYF; cdr3_nt: TGTGCCATCAGTGAGTCGACGACTCCAGGGACCCAGTACTTC; clone_size: NA; d_call: NA; j_call: TRBJ2-5; v_call: TRBV10-3
cdr3_aa: CASSPWEETQYF; cdr3_nt: TGTGCCAGCAGTCCCTGGGAGGAGACCCAGTACTTC; clone_size: NA; d_call: NA; j_call: TRBJ2-5; v_call: TRBV2
cdr3_aa: CSVTDSGANVLTF; cdr3_nt: TGCAGCGTTACAGACTCTGGGGCCAACGTCCTGACTTTC; clone_size: NA; d_call: NA; j_call: TRBJ2-6; v_call: TRBV29-1
cdr3_aa: CASSRRTGKTYGYTF; cdr3_nt: TGTGCCAGCAGCCGGCGGACAGGGAAGACCTATGGCTACACCTTC; clone_size: NA; d_call: TRBD1; j_call: TRBJ1-2; v_call: TRBV6-5
cdr3_aa: CASSLLASSTEAFF; cdr3_nt: TGTGCCAGCAGCTTATTGGCCTCATCCACTGAAGCTTTCTTT; clone_size: NA; d_call: NA; j_call: TRBJ1-1; v_call: TRBV7-9
cdr3_aa: CASSPGTDYGYTF; cdr3_nt: TGTGCCAGCTCGCCCGGCACCGACTATGGCTACACCTTC; clone_size: NA; d_call: NA; j_call: TRBJ1-2; v_call: TRBV18
cdr3_aa: CASSRTGLYEQYF; cdr3_nt: TGTGCCAGCAGCCGGACAGGGCTCTACGAGCAGTACTTC; clone_size: NA; d_call: TRBD1; j_call: TRBJ2-7; v_call: TRBV7-8
cdr3_aa: CASSWDRTTGLYGYTF; cdr3_nt: TGTGCCAGCAGTTGGGACCGCACAACGGGGCTCTATGGCTACACCTTC; clone_size: NA; d_call: NA; j_call: TRBJ1-2; v_call: TRBV6-2/TRBV6-3
cdr3_aa: CARAGGVVIEQYF; cdr3_nt: TGTGCCAGGGCGGGGGGCGTTGTAATCGAGCAGTACTTC; clone_size: NA; d_call: TRBD2; j_call: TRBJ2-7; v_call: TRBV6-5
cdr3_aa: CATMTGGYGYTF; cdr3_nt: TGTGCCACAATGACCGGGGGCTATGGCTACACCTTC; clone_size: NA; d_call: NA; j_call: TRBJ1-2; v_call: TRBV6-5